This T cell receptor (beta chain) comes out of a study of T cell repertoires in cytomegalovirus infection. TCRdb itself ran the reads through MiXCR, one entry per CDR3 protein. The data hold approximately 150,000 distinct CDR3 sequences, with 20% to 25% observed a single time. This clonotype was seen a few times. The antigen remains unidentified. The V end was cut by 1 base, the J end by 5 bases, with 15 bases between. The CDR3 runs 16 residues. Germline CDR1 and CDR2: SGHAT and FQNNGV. The source material was CD8+ T cells from cultured PBMCs, sampled from culture after CMV antigen stimulation. The chain has TRBV11-2 and TRBJ1-5; D gene unclear. This TCR was sampled from a human donor in good health (CMV status not recorded). Some clones in this sample may be carry-over from other donors' samples. CDR3 residues: CASSLGAGVGHQPQHF. The CDR3 nucleotides are TGTGCCAGCAGCTTAGGGGCCGGGGTTGGCCATCAGCCCCAGCATTTT.